These T cell receptor beta chains were read from a single sample in a study of T cells after yellow fever vaccination. TCRdb analysed the 5' RACE reads with MiXCR anew, one entry per CDR3 protein. The table lists hundreds of thousands of distinct CDR3 sequences, 3.6% of them singletons, with around 22% in the top ten. Source: PBMCs, taken on the day of the yellow fever booster vaccination. The receptors derive from a man aged 18-30 years who received the YFV17D yellow fever vaccine. CDR3s include the opening cysteine and the closing phenylalanine or tryptophan. D genes are given only for firm matches. Some rows mark clone size as missing; the rest say once, few, many or name a class of expanded clone.

j_gene,d_gene,abundance,v_gene,CDR3nt,CDR3aa
TRBJ2-5,TRBD2,many,TRBV20-1,TGCAGTGCTAGAGGCTTAGCGGGGGGGCCGTTGGAGACCCAGTACTTC,CSARGLAGGPLETQYF
TRBJ2-7,NA,many,TRBV7-2,TGTGCCAGCAGCCCCGGACAGCCGAGCTCCTACGAGCAGTACTTC,CASSPGQPSSYEQYF
TRBJ1-1,NA,many,TRBV20-1,TGCAGTGCTGGTGAGTCAGGGGAACACACTGAAGCTTTCTTT,CSAGESGEHTEAFF
TRBJ1-1,NA,many,TRBV18,TGTGCCAGCTCGCTACCCTACCTCGCTGCTGAAGCTTTCTTT,CASSLPYLAAEAFF
TRBJ2-2,NA,NA,TRBV2,TGTGCCAGCAGTGATGAACAGGCTTCGAACACCGGGGAGCTGTTTTTT,CASSDEQASNTGELFF
TRBJ1-6,NA,many,TRBV27,TGTGCCAGCAGTGTCCGGAATAATTCACCCCTCCACTTT,CASSVRNNSPLHF
TRBJ1-5,NA,NA,TRBV20-1,TGCAGTGCTAGTGTGACGGTCCGGGGCGGTCAGCCCCAGCATTTT,CSASVTVRGGQPQHF
TRBJ2-3,TRBD2,few,TRBV13,TGTGCCAGCAGCCGAAAGACTAGCTTCGGGGGGTTAGATACGCAGTATTTT,CASSRKTSFGGLDTQYF
TRBJ1-2,NA,few,TRBV5-1,TGCGCCAGCAGCTTGGTCCTATTGGGGAGGAGGTCTTCTGCTAACTATGGCTACACCTTC,CASSLVLLGRRSSANYGYTF
TRBJ2-5,NA,many,TRBV5-8,TGTGCCAGCAGCAGGGGTGTCGGAGAGACCCAGTACTTC,CASSRGVGETQYF
TRBJ1-6,TRBD1,NA,TRBV15,TGTGCCACCAGCAAAGACGGGACAGGGTCAGCGAATTCACCCCTCCACTTT,CATSKDGTGSANSPLHF
TRBJ2-2,NA,many,TRBV4-3,TGCGCCAGCAGCCAATCCGCTTGGTTCTTCGGGGGGCCTACGAACACCGGGGAGCTGTTTTTT,CASSQSAWFFGGPTNTGELFF
TRBJ1-1,NA,many,TRBV4-3,TGCGCCAGCAGCCAAGAGACGGAGGACCCGTACACTGAAGCTTTCTTT,CASSQETEDPYTEAFF
TRBJ1-2,NA,few,TRBV5-6,TGTGCCAGCAGCCAACCCACAGGGCGTGGTGGCTACACCTTC,CASSQPTGRGGYTF
TRBJ2-3,TRBD1,many,TRBV25-1,TGTGCCAGCAGTCCCCAGGGGGCAGATACGCAGTATTTT,CASSPQGADTQYF
TRBJ2-1,NA,many,TRBV11-2,TGTGCCAGCAGCTTAGCGGGTTACAATGAGCAGTTCTTC,CASSLAGYNEQFF
TRBJ2-3,NA,many,TRBV7-9,TGTGCCAGCAGCGATCGAGATACGCAGTATTTT,CASSDRDTQYF
TRBJ2-3,TRBD2,few,TRBV20-1,TGCAGTGCTGGGGGACTACCAAGGAGCCCAGATACGCAGTATTTT,CSAGGLPRSPDTQYF
TRBJ1-1,NA,few,TRBV4-3,TGCGCCAGCAGCCAAGACACTGCACAAGAGATGAACACTGAAGCTTTCTTT,CASSQDTAQEMNTEAFF
TRBJ2-4,NA,many,TRBV27,TGTGCCAGCAGGCACAATACCCAGGGGATTCAGTACTTC,CASRHNTQGIQYF
TRBJ1-6,TRBD1,NA,TRBV7-4,TGTGCCAGCAGCCCCGGACAGGGGGATAATTCACCCCTCCACTTT,CASSPGQGDNSPLHF
TRBJ2-5,NA,many,TRBV11-2,TGTGCCAGCAGCTCCGACTGGCGAGGGGGTTACGACCCGTACCAGTACTTC,CASSSDWRGGYDPYQYF
TRBJ2-2,NA,NA,TRBV29-1,TGCAGCGTTGTGTCCAGGAACACCGGGGAGCTGTTTTTT,CSVVSRNTGELFF
TRBJ1-2,NA,NA,TRBV6-5,TGTGCCTCCCACCAGGGGCTCGATGGCTACACCTTC,CASHQGLDGYTF
TRBJ2-2,TRBD2,many,TRBV7-2,TGTGCCAGCAGCTTACAGGGACTAGCGGGGTATGCCGGGGAGCTGTTTTTT,CASSLQGLAGYAGELFF
TRBJ2-6,NA,few,TRBV7-2,TGTGCCAGCAGCAGGGTCCTCTCTGGGGCCAACGTCCTGACTTTC,CASSRVLSGANVLTF
TRBJ1-1,TRBD1,many,TRBV12-3/TRBV12-4,TGTGCCAGCAGGGACGGACAGGGACGGGGGAACACTGAAGCTTTCTTT,CASRDGQGRGNTEAFF
TRBJ2-7,TRBD1,few,TRBV7-2,TGTGCCAGCAGCTTAGTCGGGGACAGCTCCTACGAGCAGTACTTC,CASSLVGDSSYEQYF
TRBJ1-1,NA,many,TRBV29-1,TGCAGCCGTTACAACAACACTGAAGCTTTCTTT,CSRYNNTEAFF
TRBJ2-1,NA,many,TRBV29-1,TGCAGCGTTGAATCAAACCGCAATGAGCAGTTCTTC,CSVESNRNEQFF